The rows below give T cell receptor beta chains drawn from one sample of a study of blood T cell repertoires in COVID-19. The protocol was immunoSEQ multiplex PCR, while the TCRdb copy is restricted to in-frame clones and leaves out a portion. The sample includes 15,000 to 20,000 clones, 75% to 90% seen only once; the top ten take around a sixth. The sequenced material came from peripheral blood. All receptors come from a man in his fifties or sixties with active COVID-19. Both conserved end residues are part of each CDR3. The D gene is left open where the match is weak. Only some rows state a clone size, as once, few, many or a class for expanded clones.

j_call	d_call	v_call	cdr3_length	clone_size	cdr3_nt	cdr3_aa
TRBJ2-3	.	TRBV7-2	14	.	TGTGCCAGCAGCACCCAGCACTCACAGGATACGCAGTATTTT	CASSTQHSQDTQYF
TRBJ1-2	.	TRBV20-1	14	.	TGCAGTGCTAGTTTCGGGGGATATAACTATGGCTACACCTTC	CSASFGGYNYGYTF
TRBJ2-7	TRBD1	TRBV2	12	few	TGTGCCAGCAGTTACAGGGGCTACGAGCAGTACTTC	CASSYRGYEQYF
TRBJ2-7	TRBD1	TRBV11-3	13	.	TGTGCCAGCAACACGGACAGGGGGTACGAGCAGTACTTC	CASNTDRGYEQYF
TRBJ2-1	.	TRBV5-5	11	.	TGTGCCAGCAGCTTGGAGCTTGAGCAGTTCTTC	CASSLELEQFF
TRBJ1-5	.	TRBV28	14	once	TGTGCCAGCAGTTCGAGCTATAGCAATCAGCCCCAGCATTTT	CASSSSYSNQPQHF
TRBJ2-5	.	TRBV4-2	15	.	TGTGCCAGCAGCCAGTTCGGACAACCACAAGAGACCCAGTACTTC	CASSQFGQPQETQYF
TRBJ2-3	.	TRBV19	15	.	TGTGCCAGTAGTATTCACGGAGGGAATGGAGATACGCAGTATTTT	CASSIHGGNGDTQYF
TRBJ2-6	.	TRBV7-6	17	.	TGTGCCAGCAGCTTGCCCTCGGAGGGCGATGGGGCCAACGTCCTGACTTTC	CASSLPSEGDGANVLTF
TRBJ1-5	.	TRBV7-2	13	.	TGTGCCAGCAGCACAAATAGCAATCAGCCCCAGCATTTT	CASSTNSNQPQHF
TRBJ1-2	.	TRBV7-9	15	.	TGTGCCAGCAGCTTAATGAGGCTGACTAACTATGGCTACACCTTC	CASSLMRLTNYGYTF
TRBJ2-6	.	TRBV30	13	.	TGTGCCTGGACAGGCTCTGGGGCCAACGTCCTGACTTTC	CAWTGSGANVLTF